This T cell receptor (beta chain) comes out of a study of response to subunit inactivated influenza vaccine. Study results and limitations: Authors suggested seasonal influenza vaccinations each recruit few new T cells.

TCRdb reprocessed the RT-PCR reads via MiXCR and lists one record per CDR3 protein. The table has hundreds of thousands of distinct CDR3 sequences, about 14% seen once. Trimming left V 4 bases short and J 2 bases short, with 15 bases between. Germline CDR1 reads LGHDT; CDR2 reads YNNKEL (reference sequence). The CDR3 sequence is 15 residues long. This clonotype was recorded once. No antigen is known for it. The material was PBMCs from blood, obtained approximately 15 days before vaccination. This TCR derives from a man aged 50 to 60 who received an inactivated influenza vaccine. V gene TRBV3-1 combines with J gene TRBJ2-7, with D possibly TRBD1 on 5 matching bases. This chain's CDR3 is CASSPLPGFTYEQYF. The CDR3 DNA reads as TGTGCCAGCAGCCCCCTGCCAGGGTTCACCTACGAGCAGTACTTC.